Following are 24 T cell receptor beta chains from one sample sequenced in a study of T cell responses to AZD1222 COVID-19 vaccine. TCRdb keeps only in-frame clones here, not all; method: immunoSEQ multiplex PCR. The repertoire consists of 95,000 to 150,000 clones, with roughly 91% occurring once and the leading ten covering about 5%. This specimen consisted of peripheral blood, obtained 28 days after the second AZD1222 dose. The receptors come from an adult who received the AZD1222 COVID-19 vaccine.

The chain combines TRBV10-2 with TRBJ2-3; 10 bases agree with TRBD2. The CDR3 is made up of 13 amino acids. Trimming cost V 8 bases and J 4 bases; bases outside gene matches: 3. Germline V CDR1 and CDR2: WSHSY, SAAADI. The CDR3 DNA reads as TGCGCCAGCGAGCTAGCGGGGGCAGATACGCAGTATTTT. Translated: CASELAGADTQYF.

The chain combines TRBV10-3 with TRBJ2-5, with 10 positions matching TRBD2. CDR1 is ENHRY and CDR2 is SYGVKD in the germline V gene. The CDR3 consists of 15 residues. With 6 bases clipped from V and 5 bases from J, the junction kept 9 bases outside the gene matches. The CDR3, as DNA: TGTGCCATCAGCCCCTCTAGCGGGGGAATTGAGACCCAGTACTTC. Its translation is CAISPSSGGIETQYF.

V and J are TRBV7-8 and TRBJ1-1; 7 bases agree with TRBD1. Germline V gene lookup returns CDR1 SGHVS and CDR2 FQNEAQ. With 3 bases clipped from V and 0 bases from J, the junction kept 7 bases outside the gene matches. The CDR3 is 16 residues long. The CDR3 loop is CASSFRTGRMNTEAFF. In DNA, the CDR3 is TGTGCCAGCAGCTTCCGGACAGGCCGAATGAACACTGAAGCTTTCTTT.

The J gene is TRBJ1-1, the V gene TRBV7-9; 9 nucleotides match TRBD1. V dropped 5 bases and J dropped 8; count of bases not matched to a gene: 9. Germline-derived CDR1 and CDR2 are SEHNR and FQNEAQ (reference sequence). The CDR3 totals 14 residues. CDR3 loop: CASSPGTGTTEAFF. Here the CDR3 DNA reads TGTGCCAGCAGCCCCGGGACAGGGACAACCGAAGCTTTCTTT.

The rearrangement joins TRBV4-1 to TRBJ1-1; possible D gene TRBD1, 5 bases. Per the germline V gene, CDR1 is MGHRA and CDR2 is YSYEKL. V lost 2 bases and J lost 5, with 12 bases in between. This CDR3 is 14 amino acids long. CDR3 DNA: TGCGCCAGCAGCCAATCAAGGGGTTGGACTGAAGCTTTCTTT. This translates into CASSQSRGWTEAFF.

This chain joins TRBV7-2 and TRBJ1-4, with 8 bases aligning to TRBD1. Germline V lookup: CDR1 SGHTA, CDR2 FQGNSA. This CDR3 contains 14 residues. V trimming: 5 bases; J trimming: 9 bases; junction bases outside the gene matches: 8. The CDR3 coding sequence is TGTGCCAGCAGCCCCGACAGGGGTAAACAAAAACTGTTTTTT. Its protein is CASSPDRGKQKLFF.

There are a few counts of this clone. The genes are TRBV3-1 (or the pseudogene TRBV3-2) and TRBJ1-6, with D maybe TRBD1 (5 bases). The CDR3 runs 15 residues. CDR1 is LGHDT and CDR2 is YNNKEL in the germline V gene (reference sequence). Trimming stripped 2 bases from V and 7 bases from J, with 12 bases between. This chain's CDR3 is CASSQRLGDNSPLHF. CDR3 nucleotide sequence: TGTGCCAGCAGCCAAAGGTTGGGGGACAATTCACCCCTCCACTTT.

The chain couples TRBV2 to TRBJ1-2, with D perhaps TRBD1 (5 bases). CDR1 and CDR2 from the germline V gene are SNHLY and FYNNEI. This CDR3 has 12 residues. V dropped 6 bases and J dropped 4 bases, with 9 bases sitting between them. The CDR3 region has the DNA TGTGCCAGCAGCCGAGACAGCTATGGCTACACCTTC. Residues: CASSRDSYGYTF.

This chain's CDR3 is CASSPTGTESTGELFF. Here the CDR3 DNA reads TGTGCCAGCAGTCCCACCGGGACAGAAAGCACCGGGGAGCTGTTTTTT. This sequence joins TRBV11-3 and TRBJ2-2, with 7 bases lining up with TRBD1. The germline V gene encodes CDR1 SGHNT and CDR2 YENEEA. Trimming cost V 6 bases and J 4 bases; bases outside gene matches: 11. The CDR3 covers 16 residues.

The rearrangement uses TRBV5-6 and TRBJ2-7; the match to TRBD1 covers 7 bases. V dropped 4 bases and J dropped 2; count of bases not matched to a gene: 6. CDR3 size: 14 residues. Germline V gives CDR1 SGHDT, CDR2 YYEEEE. CDR3 nucleotide sequence: TGTGCCAGCAGCGGCTGGACAGGAGCCTACGAGCAGTACTTC. The encoded protein is CASSGWTGAYEQYF. The full variable domain, completed using reference TRBV5-6 and TRBJ2-7, is DAGVTQSPTHLIKTRGQQVTLRCSPKSGHDTVSWYQQALGQGPQFIFQYYEEEERQRGNFPDRFSGHQFPNYSSELNVNALLLGDSALYLCASSGWTGAYEQYFGPGTRLTVT.

The chain has TRBV2 and TRBJ1-2; D is possibly TRBD1 (5 bases). V was shortened by 7 bases and J by 4 bases, with 16 bases between the two germline ends. Germline loops: CDR1 SNHLY, CDR2 FYNNEI. This CDR3 region has 14 residues. The CDR3 region has the DNA TGTGCCAGCACTCCCGCGGGGGTTCGCTATGGCTACACCTTC. Translating it yields CASTPAGVRYGYTF.

This rearrangement joins TRBV3-1 (or the pseudogene TRBV3-2) to TRBJ1-1; D is unclear. V was cut by 3 bases and J by 2 bases, with 13 bases left in between. The CDR3 totals 15 residues. Germline-derived CDR1 and CDR2 are LGHDT and YNNKEL (reference sequence). CDR3 nucleotides: TGTGCCAGCAGCCACCTCCCTCTTAGTAACACTGAAGCTTTCTTT. It translates to CASSHLPLSNTEAFF.

This chain joins TRBV5-1 and TRBJ2-1; TRBD2 aligns across 8 bases. CDR3 length equals 16 residues. CDR1 is SGHRS, CDR2 YFSETQ, per germline. V trimming: 0 bases; J trimming: 8 bases; junction bases outside the gene matches: 10. This CDR3 reads CASSLDPGGSLDEQFF. Written as DNA, the CDR3 is TGCGCCAGCAGCTTGGACCCGGGAGGGAGTTTAGATGAGCAGTTCTTC.

This sequence joins TRBV6-5 and TRBJ2-1, with 10 bases identical to TRBD2. The CDR3 loop spans 15 amino acids. J lost 5 bases, V lost 6 bases, and 7 bases had no gene match. Germline assignment: CDR1 MNHEY and CDR2 SVGAGI. The CDR3 nucleotides read TGTGCCAGCAGCGGGGGACTAGCGAGCCACAATGAGCAGTTCTTC. It encodes CASSGGLASHNEQFF.

This rearrangement joins TRBV10-2 to TRBJ2-5, with 9 nucleotides matching TRBD2. Unmatched junction bases numbered 10, after V lost 6 bases and J lost 2 bases. This CDR3 is built from 16 residues. Germline values: CDR1 WSHSY, CDR2 SAAADI. This CDR3 is CASRGGLAGEQETQYF. The CDR3 region has the DNA TGCGCCAGCAGGGGGGGTTTAGCGGGGGAGCAAGAGACCCAGTACTTC.

V usage is TRBV10-3 and J usage is TRBJ1-2, with D maybe TRBD1 (6 bases). With 9 bases removed from V and 4 bases from J, the gap between germline ends came to 9 bases. The CDR3 sequence is 11 residues long. Germline V gives CDR1 ENHRY, CDR2 SYGVKD. The DNA of the CDR3 is TGTGCCATAGCACAGGGCTATGGCTACACCTTC. Translation: CAIAQGYGYTF.

The chain uses TRBV7-9 and TRBJ1-5; D remains unclear. With 0 bases removed from V and 7 bases from J, the gap between germline ends came to 13 bases. The CDR3 is made up of 15 amino acids. Germline-derived CDR1 and CDR2 are SEHNR and FQNEAQ (reference sequence). In DNA, the CDR3 is TGTGCCAGCAGCTTAGCGGAGGGTACACACCAGCCCCAGCATTTT. Translated: CASSLAEGTHQPQHF.

The chain carries TRBV6-2 or TRBV6-3 and TRBJ1-4; D is uncertain. CDR3 length equals 16 residues. Trimming left V 4 bases short and J 0 bases short, with 12 bases between. Germline CDR1 reads MNHEY; CDR2 reads SVGEGT. CDR3: CASSSPRRATNEKLFF. Written as DNA, the CDR3 is TGTGCCAGCAGTTCTCCCAGGCGTGCAACTAATGAAAAACTGTTTTTT.

This chain connects TRBV12-3 or TRBV12-4 to TRBJ1-2; D gene uncertain. The CDR3 totals 13 residues. Trimming removed 3 bases at V and 2 bases at J, with 7 bases between. For the CDR3, the DNA is TGTGCCAGCAGTTTTCCAGAGAACTATGGCTACACCTTC. It codes for CASSFPENYGYTF.

J is TRBJ1-1 and V is TRBV5-1; D is unresolved. The CDR3 length is 15 residues. V lost 2 bases, J lost 4 bases, and 15 bases lay in between. CDR1 and CDR2 (germline): SGHRS, YFSETQ. In DNA, the CDR3 is TGCGCCAGCAGCTTCGGTCAACCGGTACCCACTGAAGCTTTCTTT. This translates into CASSFGQPVPTEAFF.

The rearrangement uses TRBV28 and TRBJ1-2; D perhaps matches TRBD1 (6 bases). Deletions cut 5 bases from V and 3 bases from J, with 16 bases between. CDR1 is MDHEN, CDR2 SYDVKM, per germline. The CDR3 runs to 15 residues. The CDR3: CASSTTGFTHYGYTF. The CDR3 bases are TGTGCCAGCAGTACAACAGGGTTTACCCACTATGGCTACACCTTC.

The CDR3 DNA reads as TGCGCCAGCAGTGAGTCCGGTCCAGATACGCAGTATTTT. Its translation is CASSESGPDTQYF. The rearrangement joins TRBV10-1 to TRBJ2-3; D is unclear. Germline values: CDR1 WNHNN, CDR2 SYGVQD (reference sequence). This CDR3 is 13 amino acids long. Trimming cost V 0 bases and J 4 bases, with 5 bases left between them.

This clone showed up just a few times. The chain employs TRBV19 and TRBJ1-1, with D uncertain. CDR1 and CDR2 from the germline V gene are LNHDA and SQIVND (reference sequence). Trimming shortened V by 2 bases and J by 3 bases, and 7 bases separated the two germline ends. CDR3 length: 13 residues. The CDR3 DNA sequence: TGTGCCAGTAGTATAACTGGTTACACTGAAGCTTTCTTT. Its translation: CASSITGYTEAFF.

The chain recombines TRBV5-4 with TRBJ2-1, with D uncertain. V dropped 0 bases and J dropped 9 bases, with 10 bases sitting between them. The CDR3 loop spans 13 amino acids. Germline CDR1 and CDR2: SGHNT and YYREEE (reference sequence). CDR3 DNA: TGTGCCAGCAGCTTGGGTGGTTATGGTGAGCAGTTCTTC. Translation: CASSLGGYGEQFF. The entire variable domain, with the rest obtained from reference TRBV5-4 and TRBJ2-1, is as follows: ETGVTQSPTHLIKTRGQQVTLRCSSQSGHNTVSWYQQALGQGPQFIFQYYREEENGRGNFPPRFSGLQFPNYSSELNVNALELDDSALYLCASSLGGYGEQFFGPGTRLTVL.